The rows below give T cell receptor beta chains drawn from one sample of a study of T cell repertoires in cytomegalovirus infection. No cognate antigen is known for these TCRs. TCRdb called the reads again in MiXCR, with one record for every CDR3 protein. This table holds about 900,000 distinct CDR3 sequences, roughly 31% found once. The sequencing used cultured CD8+ T cells from PBMCs, collected from culture after CMV antigen stimulation. The receptors come from a human donor in good health (CMV status not recorded). Some clones in this sample may be carry-over from other donors' samples. Both conserved end residues are part of each CDR3. The order of the fields is D gene, clone size, J gene, V gene, CDR3 protein, CDR3 DNA. The D gene is left open where the match is weak. Clone size, where shown, is once, few, many, or a class for clones that have expanded.

D gene: NA
clone size: NA
J gene: TRBJ1-6
V gene: TRBV28
CDR3 protein: CASSRPLDNSPLHF
CDR3 DNA: TGTGCCAGCAGTCGCCCCCTGGATAATTCACCCCTCCACTTT

D gene: TRBD1
clone size: few
J gene: TRBJ1-1
V gene: TRBV7-8
CDR3 protein: CASSPYTSPTGAFF
CDR3 DNA: TGTGCCAGCAGCCCCTACACCTCACCGACAGGGGCTTTCTTT

D gene: NA
clone size: NA
J gene: TRBJ2-5
V gene: TRBV6-6
CDR3 protein: CASSHLTGSVETQYF
CDR3 DNA: TGTGCCAGCAGTCACCTAACAGGGTCGGTGGAGACCCAGTACTTC

D gene: NA
clone size: NA
J gene: TRBJ2-1
V gene: TRBV6-5
CDR3 protein: CASRSTGLEYNEQFF
CDR3 DNA: TGTGCCAGCAGATCAACAGGTCTAGAATACAATGAGCAGTTCTTC

D gene: NA
clone size: once
J gene: TRBJ1-2
V gene: TRBV12-3/TRBV12-4
CDR3 protein: CASSPSGLGLGYGYTF
CDR3 DNA: TGTGCCAGCAGTCCAAGTGGCCTGGGCTTGGGGTATGGCTACACCTTC

D gene: TRBD1
clone size: few
J gene: TRBJ2-1
V gene: TRBV28
CDR3 protein: CASRKSGTGNEQFF
CDR3 DNA: TGTGCCAGCAGAAAATCCGGGACAGGGAATGAGCAGTTCTTC

D gene: NA
clone size: few
J gene: TRBJ1-6
V gene: TRBV20-1
CDR3 protein: CSEFGPGLSPLHF
CDR3 DNA: TGCAGTGAATTTGGGCCAGGGCTCTCACCCCTCCACTTT

D gene: TRBD1
clone size: NA
J gene: TRBJ2-5
V gene: TRBV4-1
CDR3 protein: CASSQDMWAGTGEETQYF
CDR3 DNA: TGCGCCAGCAGCCAAGATATGTGGGCAGGGACAGGGGAAGAGACCCAGTACTTC

D gene: TRBD2
clone size: many
J gene: TRBJ2-2
V gene: TRBV7-6
CDR3 protein: CASSLDDMFRGGHTGELFF
CDR3 DNA: TGTGCCAGCAGCTTAGATGACATGTTTCGGGGGGGCCACACCGGGGAGCTGTTTTTT

D gene: NA
clone size: many
J gene: TRBJ2-3
V gene: TRBV27
CDR3 protein: CASSSGGRGDTQYF
CDR3 DNA: TGTGCCAGCAGTTCCGGGGGGCGAGGGGATACGCAGTATTTT

D gene: TRBD1
clone size: few
J gene: TRBJ2-3
V gene: TRBV7-9
CDR3 protein: CASSLVGGENTQYF
CDR3 DNA: TGTGCCAGCAGCCTGGTAGGGGGCGAAAATACGCAGTATTTT

D gene: TRBD1
clone size: few
J gene: TRBJ1-1
V gene: TRBV7-6
CDR3 protein: CASSFRPGQGGEVNTEAFF
CDR3 DNA: TGTGCCAGCAGCTTCCGACCGGGACAGGGAGGGGAAGTGAACACTGAAGCTTTCTTT

D gene: NA
clone size: medium-sized
J gene: TRBJ2-1
V gene: TRBV6-1
CDR3 protein: CASMGSYNEQFF
CDR3 DNA: TGTGCCAGCATGGGTTCCTACAATGAGCAGTTCTTC

D gene: NA
clone size: few
J gene: TRBJ1-1
V gene: TRBV7-8
CDR3 protein: CASSDKGPIGGTEAFF
CDR3 DNA: TGTGCCAGCAGCGACAAGGGGCCCATTGGTGGCACTGAAGCTTTCTTT

D gene: TRBD1
clone size: NA
J gene: TRBJ1-1
V gene: TRBV19
CDR3 protein: CASSKRTGTVNTEAFF
CDR3 DNA: TGTGCCAGTAGTAAAAGGACAGGGACGGTGAACACTGAAGCTTTCTTT

D gene: NA
clone size: once
J gene: TRBJ2-7
V gene: TRBV20-1
CDR3 protein: CSARDGTGAEQYF
CDR3 DNA: TGCAGTGCGCGAGATGGTACAGGAGCCGAGCAGTACTTC

D gene: TRBD1
clone size: NA
J gene: TRBJ1-2
V gene: TRBV27
CDR3 protein: CASRIPGTGSNYGYTF
CDR3 DNA: TGTGCCAGCAGAATTCCCGGGACAGGGTCTAACTATGGCTACACCTTC

D gene: NA
clone size: NA
J gene: TRBJ2-7
V gene: TRBV6-2/TRBV6-3
CDR3 protein: CASSYFGGEYEQYF
CDR3 DNA: TGTGCCAGCAGTTACTTCGGGGGAGAGTACGAGCAGTACTTC

D gene: NA
clone size: NA
J gene: TRBJ1-2
V gene: TRBV2
CDR3 protein: CASKSPYGYTF
CDR3 DNA: TGTGCCAGCAAGTCTCCCTATGGCTACACCTTC

D gene: TRBD2
clone size: many
J gene: TRBJ2-5
V gene: TRBV4-2
CDR3 protein: CASSQDLWQGLAGGETQYF
CDR3 DNA: TGTGCCAGCAGCCAAGATTTGTGGCAGGGACTAGCGGGGGGAGAGACCCAGTACTTC

D gene: NA
clone size: NA
J gene: TRBJ1-1
V gene: TRBV2
CDR3 protein: CASSVGHLEAFF
CDR3 DNA: TGTGCCAGCAGTGTAGGACACCTTGAAGCTTTCTTT

D gene: NA
clone size: NA
J gene: TRBJ1-3
V gene: TRBV19
CDR3 protein: CASSFPPRGPDSGNTIYF
CDR3 DNA: TGTGCCAGTAGTTTCCCCCCCCGGGGGCCCGACTCTGGAAACACCATATATTTT

D gene: NA
clone size: NA
J gene: TRBJ2-7
V gene: TRBV6-5
CDR3 protein: CASSNSRGYEQYF
CDR3 DNA: TGTGCCAGCAGCAACTCCAGAGGATACGAGCAGTACTTC

D gene: TRBD1
clone size: few
J gene: TRBJ1-2
V gene: TRBV7-8
CDR3 protein: CASSYGQDIYGYTF
CDR3 DNA: TGTGCCAGCAGCTACGGACAGGACATCTATGGCTACACCTTC

D gene: NA
clone size: NA
J gene: TRBJ2-1
V gene: TRBV19
CDR3 protein: CASNLGGSYNEQFF
CDR3 DNA: TGTGCCAGTAATCTAGGGGGCTCCTACAATGAGCAGTTCTTC

D gene: TRBD1
clone size: NA
J gene: TRBJ2-5
V gene: TRBV20-1
CDR3 protein: CSASDRDGETQYF
CDR3 DNA: TGCAGTGCCTCGGACAGGGACGGAGAGACCCAGTACTTC

D gene: NA
clone size: NA
J gene: TRBJ2-2
V gene: TRBV6-6
CDR3 protein: CASSYSDIGELFF
CDR3 DNA: TGTGCCAGCAGTTACTCGGACATCGGGGAGCTGTTTTTT

D gene: NA
clone size: NA
J gene: TRBJ1-1
V gene: TRBV6-1
CDR3 protein: CASSDTPTEAFF
CDR3 DNA: TGTGCCAGCAGTGATACTCCCACTGAAGCTTTCTTT

D gene: NA
clone size: few
J gene: TRBJ1-3
V gene: TRBV6-1
CDR3 protein: CASSDGANSGNTIYF
CDR3 DNA: TGTGCCAGCAGTGACGGGGCCAACTCTGGAAACACCATATATTTT

D gene: TRBD1
clone size: few
J gene: TRBJ1-4
V gene: TRBV12-3/TRBV12-4
CDR3 protein: CASSPDRGQEKLFF
CDR3 DNA: TGTGCCAGCAGTCCTGACAGGGGTCAGGAAAAACTGTTTTTT

D gene: TRBD1
clone size: NA
J gene: TRBJ2-1
V gene: TRBV12-3/TRBV12-4
CDR3 protein: CASSRDREGSFGEQFF
CDR3 DNA: TGTGCCAGCAGTCGGGACAGGGAGGGTTCGTTCGGTGAGCAGTTCTTC

D gene: NA
clone size: many
J gene: TRBJ1-1
V gene: TRBV7-9
CDR3 protein: CASSSPSHRSYEAFF
CDR3 DNA: TGTGCCAGCAGCTCCCCGTCACACAGGTCCTATGAAGCTTTCTTT